What follows are 12 T cell receptor beta chains derived from one specimen sequenced in a study of T cell responses to AZD1222 COVID-19 vaccine. TCRdb keeps only in-frame clones here, not all; method: immunoSEQ multiplex PCR. The table records more than 85,000 clones, roughly nine tenths of them present only once. The input for sequencing was peripheral blood, taken on day 0 of AZD1222 vaccination. The receptors here all came from an adult in good health.

The chain recombines TRBV7-9 with TRBJ1-2; 10 bases line up with TRBD1. The ends lost 4 bases at V and 6 bases at J; junction bases unmatched: 8. Germline V gene sequence: CDR1 SEHNR, CDR2 FQNEAQ (reference sequence). The CDR3 is 15 residues long. CDR3 protein: CASSSHGQGEHGYTF. The CDR3 DNA follows: TGTGCCAGCAGCTCCCACGGACAGGGGGAGCATGGCTACACCTTC.

V gene TRBV7-9 combines with J gene TRBJ2-3; D not resolved. Between the trimmed V and J ends, which lost 5 bases and 1 base, there was a span of 10 bases. The germline gives CDR1 SEHNR, CDR2 FQNEAQ (reference sequence). The CDR3 totals 14 residues. This CDR3 is CASSRSSGTDTQYF. The CDR3 DNA reads TGTGCCAGCAGCCGCTCCTCGGGCACAGATACGCAGTATTTT.

The chain employs TRBV5-4 and TRBJ1-2; maybe TRBD1 (5 bases). The CDR3 runs to 15 residues. V lost 0 bases and J 0 bases, leaving 9 bases between the germline ends. Germline CDR1 and CDR2: SGHNT and YYREEE (reference sequence). The CDR3 DNA reads as TGTGCCAGCAGCTTGGCCCAGGGAGCTAACTATGGCTACACCTTC. Its translation: CASSLAQGANYGYTF.

This sequence joins TRBV2 and TRBJ2-5; 9 positions match TRBD1. Germline CDR1 and CDR2: SNHLY and FYNNEI. V shed 4 bases, J shed 5 bases, and the junction held 5 bases outside the gene matches. The CDR3 loop spans 14 amino acids. The DNA of the CDR3 is TGTGCCAGCAGTGCACAGGGGGCGCGGGAGACCCAGTACTTC. Protein: CASSAQGARETQYF.

This clone was detected only once. The chain has TRBV14 and TRBJ2-1; the match to TRBD2 covers 13 bases. This CDR3 is built from 22 residues. From germline, CDR1 is SGHDN and CDR2 FVKESK. The ends lost 0 bases at V and 0 bases at J; junction bases unmatched: 14. CDR3 in amino acids: CASSQEIPPGLAGISSYNEQFF. CDR3 sequence (DNA): TGTGCCAGCAGCCAAGAAATTCCGCCGGGACTAGCGGGGATCAGCTCCTACAATGAGCAGTTCTTC.

This chain links TRBV9 with TRBJ1-3; possibly TRBD1 for D (6 bases). This CDR3 has 15 residues. In germline, CDR1 is SGDLS, CDR2 YYNGEE. Between the trimmed V and J ends, which lost 4 bases and 4 bases, there was a span of 15 bases. DNA for the CDR3: TGTGCCAGCAGCCCCCGTTACAGGGAGGGAAACACCATATATTTT. Translating it yields CASSPRYREGNTIYF.

The chain employs TRBV10-3 and TRBJ1-1, with D perhaps TRBD1 (5 bases). The CDR3 loop spans 14 amino acids. Germline CDR1 reads ENHRY; CDR2 reads SYGVKD. Trimming pared 3 bases from V and 1 base from J, leaving 9 bases between. The CDR3 nucleotides read TGTGCCATCAGTGATTTGGGGGAGAACACTGAAGCTTTCTTT. Translation gives CAISDLGENTEAFF.

This clone was seen a handful of times. This chain connects TRBV14 to TRBJ1-3; D gene ambiguous. Trimming shortened V by 0 bases and J by 13 bases, and 13 bases separated the two germline ends. CDR1 is SGHDN and CDR2 is FVKESK in the germline V gene. The CDR3 covers 13 residues. The CDR3 is CASSQEEHLGIYF. CDR3 bases: TGTGCCAGCAGCCAAGAGGAGCATTTGGGGATATATTTT. The variable domain in full, with the rest retrieved from reference TRBV14 and TRBJ1-3, is EAGVTQFPSHSVIEKGQTVTLRCDPISGHDNLYWYRRVMGKEIKFLLHFVKESKQDESGMPNNRFLAERTGGTYSTLKVQPAELEDSGVYFCASSQEEHLGIYFGEGSWLTVV.

The chain carries TRBV5-1 and TRBJ2-5, with 11 bases aligning to TRBD2. CDR3 size: 21 residues. The V gene end was trimmed by 0 bases and the J gene end by 1 base; junction bases not matched to a gene: 17. The germline V gene has CDR1 SGHRS and CDR2 YFSETQ. CDR3 region: CASSLDGARRGTSGSQETQYF. In DNA form, the CDR3 reads TGCGCCAGCAGCTTGGACGGGGCTCGGAGGGGCACTAGCGGGAGCCAAGAGACCCAGTACTTC.

V and J are TRBV7-2 and TRBJ1-5; no definite D call. V was trimmed by 1 base and J by 0 bases, leaving 7 bases between them. Looked up from germline, CDR1 is SGHTA and CDR2 is FQGNSA. The CDR3 contains 15 residues. The chain's CDR3 is CASSLDGGSNQPQHF. The CDR3 DNA reads TGTGCCAGCAGCTTAGACGGCGGTAGCAATCAGCCCCAGCATTTT.

There are a few counts of this clone. V is TRBV30 and J is TRBJ1-1; a weak D match, TRBD1 (5 bases). Per germline, CDR1 GTSNPN and CDR2 SVGIG (reference sequence). Trimming shortened V by 4 bases and J by 2 bases, and 17 bases separated the two germline ends. CDR3 length: 15 amino acids. The CDR3 DNA reads TGTGCCTGGAAGAGCACGATGGGGGGAAACACTGAAGCTTTCTTT. Its protein is CAWKSTMGGNTEAFF.

The gene calls are TRBV28 and TRBJ2-3; 8 positions match TRBD1. The germline CDR1 and CDR2 sequences are MDHEN and SYDVKM. V lost 6 bases, J lost 4 bases, and 9 bases stayed unmatched. This CDR3 has 15 residues. CDR3 nucleotide sequence: TGTGCCAGCAGCGCGGGACAGGTTGGTGCAGATACGCAGTATTTT. Its protein product is CASSAGQVGADTQYF.